This note documents a single TCR beta chain sequence. V lost 0 bases, J lost 5 bases, and 11 bases stayed unmatched. CDR1 and CDR2 from the germline V gene are MGHRA and YSYEKL. This CDR3 is built from 17 residues. The data stem from a study of T cells in Graves' hyperthyroidism and ophthalmopathy. As for the study in general: Peripheral blood was acquired at first diagnosis, ahead of any therapy whatsoever.

TCR beta CDR3 regions were amplified from RNA transcripts. First-round RT-PCR with HTBI primers amplified the TCR CDR3 region. TCRdb used MiXCR to reprocess the multiplex PCR reads, holding one entry per CDR3 protein. The data show around 580,000 distinct CDR3 sequences, with 16% seen just once and approximately 20% held by the top ten. V is TRBV4-1 and J is TRBJ2-3; 7 positions match TRBD2. Specimen: blood. The receptor's source is a woman between 18 and 29 years old with Graves' hyperthyroidism. The DNA of the CDR3 is TGCGCCAGCAGCCAAGATGATGGCGGGAGTTTTGGAGATACGCAGTATTTT. As protein: CASSQDDGGSFGDTQYF.